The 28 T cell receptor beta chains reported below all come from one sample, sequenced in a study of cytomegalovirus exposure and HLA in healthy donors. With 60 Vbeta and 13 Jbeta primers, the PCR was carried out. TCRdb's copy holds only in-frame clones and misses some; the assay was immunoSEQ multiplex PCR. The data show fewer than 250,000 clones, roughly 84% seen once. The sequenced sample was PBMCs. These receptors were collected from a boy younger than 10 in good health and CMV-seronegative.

The CDR3 region is CSVGTAEAYEQYF. The DNA of the CDR3 is TGCAGCGTCGGGACAGCAGAGGCCTACGAGCAGTACTTC. The V call is TRBV29-1, the J call TRBJ2-5; the match to TRBD1 covers 7 bases. The J call is in doubt because the DNA end fits TRBJ2-7 better. Per germline, CDR1 SQVTM and CDR2 ANQGSEA. The CDR3 has 13 amino acids.

The DNA of the CDR3 is TGTGCCTGGAGTATCGGGGGGGCTGCTCCCGGAGGAGATACGCAGTATTTT. This encodes CAWSIGGAAPGGDTQYF. The chain carries TRBV30 and TRBJ2-3, with 8 positions matching TRBD2. V trimming: 2 bases; J trimming: 5 bases; junction bases outside the gene matches: 15. This CDR3 spans 17 amino acids. From germline, CDR1 is GTSNPN and CDR2 SVGIG (reference sequence). Combining the CDR3 with reference TRBV30 and TRBJ2-3 gives the whole variable domain SQTIHQWPATLVQPVGSPLSLECTVEGTSNPNLYWYRQAAGRGLQLLFYSVGIGQISSEVPQNLSASRPQDRQFILSSKKLLLSDSGFYLCAWSIGGAAPGGDTQYFGPGTRLTVL.

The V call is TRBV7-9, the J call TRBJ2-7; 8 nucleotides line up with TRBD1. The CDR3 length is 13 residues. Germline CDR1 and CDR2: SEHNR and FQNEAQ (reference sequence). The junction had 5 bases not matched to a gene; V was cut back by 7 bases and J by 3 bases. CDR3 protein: CASNEGQDYEQYF. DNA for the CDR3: TGTGCCAGCAACGAGGGACAGGACTACGAGCAGTACTTC.

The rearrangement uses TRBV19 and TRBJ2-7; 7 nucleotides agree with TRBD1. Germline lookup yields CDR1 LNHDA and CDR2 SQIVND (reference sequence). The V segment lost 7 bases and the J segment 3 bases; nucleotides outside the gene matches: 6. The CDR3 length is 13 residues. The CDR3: CASTETGDYEQYF. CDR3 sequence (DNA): TGTGCCAGTACCGAAACAGGGGACTACGAGCAGTACTTC.

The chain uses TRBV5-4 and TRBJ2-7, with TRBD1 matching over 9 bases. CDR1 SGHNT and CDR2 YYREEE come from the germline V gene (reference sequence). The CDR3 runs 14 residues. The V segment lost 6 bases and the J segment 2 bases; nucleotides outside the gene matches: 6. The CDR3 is CASKNRGHAYEQYF. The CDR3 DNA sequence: TGTGCCAGCAAGAACAGGGGGCATGCCTACGAGCAGTACTTC. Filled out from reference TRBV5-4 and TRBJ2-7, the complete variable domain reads ETGVTQSPTHLIKTRGQQVTLRCSSQSGHNTVSWYQQALGQGPQFIFQYYREEENGRGNFPPRFSGLQFPNYSSELNVNALELDDSALYLCASKNRGHAYEQYFGPGTRLTVT.

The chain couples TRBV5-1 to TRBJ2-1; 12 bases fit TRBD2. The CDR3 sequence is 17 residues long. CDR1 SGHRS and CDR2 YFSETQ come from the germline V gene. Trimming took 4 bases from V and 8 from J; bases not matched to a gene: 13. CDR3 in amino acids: CASSPRLAGVIVHEQFF. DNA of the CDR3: TGCGCCAGCAGCCCACGACTAGCGGGGGTAATTGTCCATGAGCAGTTCTTC.

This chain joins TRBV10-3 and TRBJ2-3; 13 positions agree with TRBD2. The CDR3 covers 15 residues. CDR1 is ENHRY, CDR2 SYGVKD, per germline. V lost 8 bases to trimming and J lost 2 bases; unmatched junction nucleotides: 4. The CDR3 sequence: CAIVGTSGTTDTQYF. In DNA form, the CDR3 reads TGTGCCATCGTGGGGACTAGCGGGACCACAGATACGCAGTATTTT.

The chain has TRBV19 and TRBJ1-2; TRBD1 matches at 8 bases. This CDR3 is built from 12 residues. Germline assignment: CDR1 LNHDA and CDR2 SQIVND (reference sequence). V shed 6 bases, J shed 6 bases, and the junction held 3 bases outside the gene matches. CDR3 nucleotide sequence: TGTGCCAGTAGCTCAGGGGGCAATGGCTACACCTTC. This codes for CASSSGGNGYTF.

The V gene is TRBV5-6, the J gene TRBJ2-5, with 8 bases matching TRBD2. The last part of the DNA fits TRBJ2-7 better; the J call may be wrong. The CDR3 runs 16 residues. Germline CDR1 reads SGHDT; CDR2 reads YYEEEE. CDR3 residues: CASSSLVAGGTYEQYF. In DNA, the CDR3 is TGTGCCAGCAGCTCGCTTGTGGCGGGAGGTACCTACGAGCAGTACTTC.

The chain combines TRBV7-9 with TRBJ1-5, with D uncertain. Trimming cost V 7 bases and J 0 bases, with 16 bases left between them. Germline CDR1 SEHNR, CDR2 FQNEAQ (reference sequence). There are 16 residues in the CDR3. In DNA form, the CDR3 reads TGTGCCAGCAACTACGCGGCAGCCGGTAGCAATCAGCCCCAGCATTTT. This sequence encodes CASNYAAAGSNQPQHF.

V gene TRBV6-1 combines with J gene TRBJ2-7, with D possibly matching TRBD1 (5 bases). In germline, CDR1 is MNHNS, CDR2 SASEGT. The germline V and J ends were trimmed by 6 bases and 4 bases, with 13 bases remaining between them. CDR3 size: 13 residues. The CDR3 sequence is CASRTRERYEQYF. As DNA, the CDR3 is TGTGCCAGCAGAACCAGGGAAAGGTACGAGCAGTACTTC.

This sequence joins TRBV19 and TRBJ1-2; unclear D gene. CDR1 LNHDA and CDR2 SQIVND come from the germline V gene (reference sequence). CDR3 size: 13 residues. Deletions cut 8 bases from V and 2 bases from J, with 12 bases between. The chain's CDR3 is CASSAGSNYGYTF. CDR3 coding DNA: TGTGCCAGTTCCGCGGGATCCAACTATGGCTACACCTTC. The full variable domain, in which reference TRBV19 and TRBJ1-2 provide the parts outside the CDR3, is DGGITQSPKYLFRKEGQNVTLSCEQNLNHDAMYWYRQDPGQGLRLIYYSQIVNDFQKGDIAEGYSVSREKKESFPLTVTSAQKNPTAFYLCASSAGSNYGYTFGSGTRLTVV.

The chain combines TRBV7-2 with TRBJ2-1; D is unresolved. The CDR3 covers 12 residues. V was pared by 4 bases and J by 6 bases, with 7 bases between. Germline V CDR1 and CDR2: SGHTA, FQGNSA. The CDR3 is CASSYDSNEQFF. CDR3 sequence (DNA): TGTGCCAGCAGCTACGACTCCAATGAGCAGTTCTTC.

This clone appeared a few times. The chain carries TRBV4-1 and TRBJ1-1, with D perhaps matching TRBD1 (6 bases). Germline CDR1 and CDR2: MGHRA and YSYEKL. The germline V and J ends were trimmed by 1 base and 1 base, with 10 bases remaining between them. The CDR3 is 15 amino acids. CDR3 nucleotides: TGCGCCAGCAGCCAAGGTCTGACAGGGAACACTGAAGCTTTCTTT. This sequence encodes CASSQGLTGNTEAFF.

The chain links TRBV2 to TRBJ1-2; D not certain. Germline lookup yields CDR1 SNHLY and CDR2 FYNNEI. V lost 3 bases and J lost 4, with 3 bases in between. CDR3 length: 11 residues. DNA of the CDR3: TGTGCCAGCAGTGACGTCTATGGCTACACCTTC. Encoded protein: CASSDVYGYTF.

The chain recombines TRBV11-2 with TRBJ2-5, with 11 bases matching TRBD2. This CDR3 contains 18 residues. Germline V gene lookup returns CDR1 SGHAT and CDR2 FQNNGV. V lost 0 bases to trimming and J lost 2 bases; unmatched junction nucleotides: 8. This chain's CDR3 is CASSLDILAGGIQETQYF. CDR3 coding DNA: TGTGCCAGCAGCTTAGATATCCTAGCGGGGGGAATACAAGAGACCCAGTACTTC.

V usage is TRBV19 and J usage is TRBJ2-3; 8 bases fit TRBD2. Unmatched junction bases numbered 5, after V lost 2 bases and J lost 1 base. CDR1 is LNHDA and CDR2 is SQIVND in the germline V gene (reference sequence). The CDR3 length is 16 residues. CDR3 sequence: CASSIRRGVGTDTQYF. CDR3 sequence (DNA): TGTGCCAGTAGTATAAGGCGGGGGGTGGGCACAGATACGCAGTATTTT.

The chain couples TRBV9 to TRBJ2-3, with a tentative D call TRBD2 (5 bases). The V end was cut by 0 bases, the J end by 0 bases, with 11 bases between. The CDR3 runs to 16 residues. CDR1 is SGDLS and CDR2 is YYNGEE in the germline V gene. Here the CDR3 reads CASSVGNGMSTDTQYF. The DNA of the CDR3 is TGTGCCAGCAGCGTAGGTAACGGGATGAGCACAGATACGCAGTATTTT.

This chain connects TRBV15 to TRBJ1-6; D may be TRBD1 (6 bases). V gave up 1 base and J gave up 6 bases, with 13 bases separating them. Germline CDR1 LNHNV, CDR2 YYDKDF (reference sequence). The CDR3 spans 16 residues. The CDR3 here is CATSRVPDSFNSPLHF. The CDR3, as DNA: TGTGCCACCAGCAGAGTCCCGGACAGCTTTAATTCACCCCTCCACTTT.

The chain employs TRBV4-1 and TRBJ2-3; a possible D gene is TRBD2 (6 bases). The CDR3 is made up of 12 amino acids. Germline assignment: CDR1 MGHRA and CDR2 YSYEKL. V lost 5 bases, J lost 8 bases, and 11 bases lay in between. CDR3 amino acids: CASSSSVVTQYF. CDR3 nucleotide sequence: TGCGCCAGCAGCTCTAGCGTGGTTACGCAGTATTTT.

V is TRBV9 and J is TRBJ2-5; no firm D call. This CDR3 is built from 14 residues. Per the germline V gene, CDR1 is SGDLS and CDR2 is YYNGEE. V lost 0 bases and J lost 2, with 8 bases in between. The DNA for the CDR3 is TGTGCCAGCAGCGTAGGGTCAGTGCAAGAGACCCAGTACTTC. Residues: CASSVGSVQETQYF.

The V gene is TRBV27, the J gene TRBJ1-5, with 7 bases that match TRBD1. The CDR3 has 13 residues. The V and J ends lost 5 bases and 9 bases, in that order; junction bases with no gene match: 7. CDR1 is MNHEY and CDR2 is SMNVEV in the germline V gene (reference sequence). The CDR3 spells CASSGQAVGPQHF. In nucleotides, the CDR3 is TGTGCCAGCAGTGGACAGGCCGTAGGGCCCCAGCATTTT.

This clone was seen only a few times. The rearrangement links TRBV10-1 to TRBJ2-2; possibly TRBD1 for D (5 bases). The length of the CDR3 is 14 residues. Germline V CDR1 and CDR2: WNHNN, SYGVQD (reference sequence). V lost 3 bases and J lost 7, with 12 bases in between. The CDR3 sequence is CASSDGQGGGELFF. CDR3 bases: TGCGCCAGCAGTGATGGGCAGGGTGGCGGGGAGCTGTTTTTT.

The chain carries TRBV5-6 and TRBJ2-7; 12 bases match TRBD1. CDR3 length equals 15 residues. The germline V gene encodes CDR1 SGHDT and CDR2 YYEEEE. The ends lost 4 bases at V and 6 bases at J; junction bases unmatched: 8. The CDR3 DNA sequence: TGTGCCAGCAGCCCCCCCGGGACAGGGGGCGGCGAGCAGTACTTC. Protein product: CASSPPGTGGGEQYF.

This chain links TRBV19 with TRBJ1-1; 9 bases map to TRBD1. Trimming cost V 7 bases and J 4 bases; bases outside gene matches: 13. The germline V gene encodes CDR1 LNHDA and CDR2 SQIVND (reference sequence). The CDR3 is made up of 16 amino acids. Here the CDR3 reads CASTQPGQGIGTEAFF. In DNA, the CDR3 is TGTGCCAGTACCCAGCCGGGACAGGGTATAGGCACTGAAGCTTTCTTT.

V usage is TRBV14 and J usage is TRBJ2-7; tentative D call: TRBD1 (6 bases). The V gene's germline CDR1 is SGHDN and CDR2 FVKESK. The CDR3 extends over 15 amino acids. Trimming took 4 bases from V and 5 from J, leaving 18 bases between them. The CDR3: CASSPVRAGVHEQYF. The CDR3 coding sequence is TGTGCCAGCAGCCCTGTACGGGCAGGGGTCCACGAGCAGTACTTC.

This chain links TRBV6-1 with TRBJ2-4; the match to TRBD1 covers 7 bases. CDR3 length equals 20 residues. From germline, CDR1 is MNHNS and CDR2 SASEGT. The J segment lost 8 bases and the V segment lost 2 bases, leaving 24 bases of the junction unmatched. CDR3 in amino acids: CASSEPGFGDSKLEIDIQYF. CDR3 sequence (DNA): TGTGCCAGCAGTGAACCGGGTTTTGGGGACAGCAAGTTGGAAATTGACATTCAGTACTTC.

CDR3 sequence (DNA): TGTGCCAGCAGCTTACAAGCGGGAGGACGATCCGATGAGCAGTTCTTC. Translating gives CASSLQAGGRSDEQFF. The chain joins TRBV7-9 to TRBJ2-1; 9 positions match TRBD2. Germline values: CDR1 SEHNR, CDR2 FQNEAQ (reference sequence). J was trimmed by 8 bases and V by 2 bases; bases with no gene match: 10. The CDR3 loop spans 16 amino acids.